This T cell receptor beta chain was recovered during a study of technical replicates of blood from a handful of donors. Deletions cut 0 bases from V and 0 bases from J, with 19 bases between. The V gene's germline CDR1 is LNHNV and CDR2 YYDKDF (reference sequence). CDR3 size: 19 residues. The method was immunoSEQ multiplex PCR; TCRdb's version includes in-frame clones alone and lacks a portion of them. The table lists around 12,000 clones, 60% to 80% of them singletons, with about 14% in the top ten. Source material: PBMCs. The chain employs TRBV15 and TRBJ2-3; perhaps TRBD2 as D (6 bases). The origin of this receptor is a human donor in good health. The DNA for the CDR3 is TGTGCCACCAGCAGAGATCGAGGCGGGGCCAGTCCCAGCACAGATACGCAGTATTTT. Amino acids: CATSRDRGGASPSTDTQYF.